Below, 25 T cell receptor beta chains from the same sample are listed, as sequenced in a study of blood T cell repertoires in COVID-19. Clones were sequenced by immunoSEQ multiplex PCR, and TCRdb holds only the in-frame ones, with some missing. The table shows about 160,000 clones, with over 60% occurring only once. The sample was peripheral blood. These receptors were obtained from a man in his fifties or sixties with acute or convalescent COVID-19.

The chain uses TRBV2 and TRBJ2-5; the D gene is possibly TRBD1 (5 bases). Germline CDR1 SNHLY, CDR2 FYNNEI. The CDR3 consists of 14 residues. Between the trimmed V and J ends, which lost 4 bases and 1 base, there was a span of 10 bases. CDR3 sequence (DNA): TGTGCCAGCAGTGCTCGGCAGGGCCAAGAGACCCAGTACTTC. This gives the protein CASSARQGQETQYF.

This chain's CDR3 is CASSHLGLNSYEQYF. CDR3 coding DNA: TGCGCCAGCAGCCATTTAGGACTTAACTCCTACGAGCAGTACTTC. The chain recombines TRBV5-1 with TRBJ2-7; possible D gene TRBD2, 5 bases. The germline V gene has CDR1 SGHRS and CDR2 YFSETQ. The V and J ends lost 4 bases and 0 bases respectively, with 14 bases between them. This CDR3 spans 15 amino acids.

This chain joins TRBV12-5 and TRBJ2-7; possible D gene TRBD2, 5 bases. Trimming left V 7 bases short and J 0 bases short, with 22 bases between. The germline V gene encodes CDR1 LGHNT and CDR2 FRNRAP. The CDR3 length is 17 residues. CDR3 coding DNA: TGTGCTAGTGTCCCCAAGGGTAGGACTTTCAGCTCCTACGAGCAGTACTTC. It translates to CASVPKGRTFSSYEQYF. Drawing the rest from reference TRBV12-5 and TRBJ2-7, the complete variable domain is DARVTQTPRHKVTEMGQEVTMRCQPILGHNTVFWYRQTMMQGLELLAYFRNRAPLDDSGMPKDRFSAEMPDATLATLKIQPSEPRDSAVYFCASVPKGRTFSSYEQYFGPGTRLTVT.

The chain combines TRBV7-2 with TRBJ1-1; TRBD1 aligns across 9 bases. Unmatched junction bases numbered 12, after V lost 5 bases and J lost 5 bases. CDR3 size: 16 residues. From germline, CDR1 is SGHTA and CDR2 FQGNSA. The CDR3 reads CASSQRPDRGGTEAFF. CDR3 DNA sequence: TGTGCCAGCAGCCAAAGACCAGACAGGGGGGGAACTGAAGCTTTCTTT.

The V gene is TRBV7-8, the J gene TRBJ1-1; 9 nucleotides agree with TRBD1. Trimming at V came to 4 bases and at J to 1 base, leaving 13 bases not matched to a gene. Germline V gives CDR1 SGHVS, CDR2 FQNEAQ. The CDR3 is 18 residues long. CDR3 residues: CASSSLYRGLGGNTEAFF. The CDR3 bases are TGTGCCAGCAGCTCCCTTTACAGGGGGCTGGGTGGGAACACTGAAGCTTTCTTT.

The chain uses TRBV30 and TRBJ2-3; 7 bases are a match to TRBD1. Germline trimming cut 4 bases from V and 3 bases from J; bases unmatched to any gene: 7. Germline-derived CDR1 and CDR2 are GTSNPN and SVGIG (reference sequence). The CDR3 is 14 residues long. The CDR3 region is CAWNRGIGTDTQYF. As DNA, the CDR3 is TGTGCCTGGAACAGGGGAATTGGTACAGATACGCAGTATTTT.

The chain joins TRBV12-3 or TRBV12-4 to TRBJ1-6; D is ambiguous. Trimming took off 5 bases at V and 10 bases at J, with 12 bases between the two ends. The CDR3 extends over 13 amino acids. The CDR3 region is CASSEGRSSPLHF. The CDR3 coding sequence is TGTGCCAGCAGTGAGGGTAGGAGCTCACCCCTCCACTTT.

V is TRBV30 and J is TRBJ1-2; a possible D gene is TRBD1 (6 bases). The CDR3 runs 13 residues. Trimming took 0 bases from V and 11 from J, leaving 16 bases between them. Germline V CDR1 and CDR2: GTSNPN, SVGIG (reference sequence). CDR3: CAWSVLVQGGYTF. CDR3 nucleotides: TGTGCCTGGAGTGTACTAGTACAGGGTGGATACACCTTC.

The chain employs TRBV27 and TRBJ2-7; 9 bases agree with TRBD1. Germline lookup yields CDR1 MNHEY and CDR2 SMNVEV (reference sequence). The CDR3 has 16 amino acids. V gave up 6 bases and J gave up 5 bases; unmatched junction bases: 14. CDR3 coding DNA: TGTGCCAGCAGAGACCTCGCCGGGACAGGGCGCCACGAGCAGTACTTC. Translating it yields CASRDLAGTGRHEQYF.

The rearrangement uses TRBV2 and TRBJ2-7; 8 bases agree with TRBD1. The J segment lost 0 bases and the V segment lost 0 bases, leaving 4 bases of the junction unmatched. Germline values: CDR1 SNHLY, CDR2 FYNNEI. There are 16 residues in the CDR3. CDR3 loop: CASSEARGQGSYEQYF. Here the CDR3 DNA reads TGTGCCAGCAGTGAAGCGCGTGGACAGGGCTCCTACGAGCAGTACTTC.

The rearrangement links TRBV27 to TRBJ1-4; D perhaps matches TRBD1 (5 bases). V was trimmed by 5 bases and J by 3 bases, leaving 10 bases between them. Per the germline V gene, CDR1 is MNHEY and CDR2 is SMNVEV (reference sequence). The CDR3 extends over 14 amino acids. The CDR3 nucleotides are TGTGCCAGCAGTAAGGGGAGGCCTAATGAAAAACTGTTTTTT. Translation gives CASSKGRPNEKLFF.

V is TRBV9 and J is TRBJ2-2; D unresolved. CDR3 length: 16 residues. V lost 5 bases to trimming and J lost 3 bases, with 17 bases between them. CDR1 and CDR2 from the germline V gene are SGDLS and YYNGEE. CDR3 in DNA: TGTGCCAGCAGGCGAGGTCCGAGTAAGGACACCGGGGAGCTGTTTTTT. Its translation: CASRRGPSKDTGELFF.

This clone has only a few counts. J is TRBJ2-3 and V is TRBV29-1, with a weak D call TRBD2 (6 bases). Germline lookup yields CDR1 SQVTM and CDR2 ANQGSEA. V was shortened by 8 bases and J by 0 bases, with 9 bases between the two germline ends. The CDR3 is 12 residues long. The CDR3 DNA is TGCAGCTCCGGAGGGAGCACAGATACGCAGTATTTT. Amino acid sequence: CSSGGSTDTQYF.

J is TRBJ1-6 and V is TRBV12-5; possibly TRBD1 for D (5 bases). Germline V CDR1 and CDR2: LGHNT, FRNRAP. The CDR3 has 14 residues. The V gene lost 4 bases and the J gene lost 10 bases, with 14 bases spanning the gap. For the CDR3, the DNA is TGTGCTAGTGGTTCCCTTAGGGGAGGCTCACCCCTCCACTTT. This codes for CASGSLRGGSPLHF.

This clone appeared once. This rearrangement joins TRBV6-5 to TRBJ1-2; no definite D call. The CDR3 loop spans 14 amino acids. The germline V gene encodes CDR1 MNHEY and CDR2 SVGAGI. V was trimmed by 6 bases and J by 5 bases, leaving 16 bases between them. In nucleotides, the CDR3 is TGTGCCAGCAGCCCCCTTCAAGGCGGATATGGCTACACCTTC. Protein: CASSPLQGGYGYTF.

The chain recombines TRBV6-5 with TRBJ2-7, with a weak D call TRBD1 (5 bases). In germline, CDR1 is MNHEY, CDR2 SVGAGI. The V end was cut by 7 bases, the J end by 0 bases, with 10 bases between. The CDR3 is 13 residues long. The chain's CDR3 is CASKTVNSYEQYF. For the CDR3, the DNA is TGTGCCAGCAAGACAGTCAACTCCTACGAGCAGTACTTC.

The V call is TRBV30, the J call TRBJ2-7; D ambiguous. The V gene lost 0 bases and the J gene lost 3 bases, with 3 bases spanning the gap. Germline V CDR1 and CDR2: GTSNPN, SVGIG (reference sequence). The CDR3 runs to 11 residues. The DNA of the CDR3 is TGTGCCTGGAGTGTACTCTACGAGCAGTACTTC. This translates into CAWSVLYEQYF.

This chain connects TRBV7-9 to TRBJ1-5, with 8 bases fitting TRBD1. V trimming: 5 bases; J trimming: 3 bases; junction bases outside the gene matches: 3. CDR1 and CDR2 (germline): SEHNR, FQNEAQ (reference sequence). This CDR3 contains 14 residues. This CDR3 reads CASSVDRDNQPQHF. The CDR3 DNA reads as TGTGCCAGCAGCGTGGACAGGGACAATCAGCCCCAGCATTTT. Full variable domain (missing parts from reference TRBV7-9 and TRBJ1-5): DTGVSQNPRHKITKRGQNVTFRCDPISEHNRLYWYRQTLGQGPEFLTYFQNEAQLEKSRLLSDRFSAERPKGSFSTLEIQRTEQGDSAMYLCASSVDRDNQPQHFGDGTRLSIL.

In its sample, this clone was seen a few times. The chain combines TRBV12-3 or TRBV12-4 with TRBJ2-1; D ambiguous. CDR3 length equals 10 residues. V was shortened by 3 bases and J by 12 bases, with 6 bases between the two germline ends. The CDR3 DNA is TGTGCCAGCAGTTTTAATAGGCAGTTCTTC. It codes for CASSFNRQFF.

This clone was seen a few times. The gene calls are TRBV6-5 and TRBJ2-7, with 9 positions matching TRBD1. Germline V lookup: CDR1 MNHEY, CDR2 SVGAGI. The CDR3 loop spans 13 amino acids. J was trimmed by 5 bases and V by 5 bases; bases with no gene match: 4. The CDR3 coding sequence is TGTGCCAGCAGTAAGGGACAGGGAGACGAGCAGTACTTC. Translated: CASSKGQGDEQYF.

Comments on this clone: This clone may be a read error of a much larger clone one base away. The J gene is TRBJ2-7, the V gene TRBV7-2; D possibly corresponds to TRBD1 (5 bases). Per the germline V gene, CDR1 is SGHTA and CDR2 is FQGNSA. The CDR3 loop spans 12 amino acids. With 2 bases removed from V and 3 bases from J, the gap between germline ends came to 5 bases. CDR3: CASSLQGYEQYF. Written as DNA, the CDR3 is TGTGCCAGCAGCTTACAGGGCTACGAGCAGTACTTC.

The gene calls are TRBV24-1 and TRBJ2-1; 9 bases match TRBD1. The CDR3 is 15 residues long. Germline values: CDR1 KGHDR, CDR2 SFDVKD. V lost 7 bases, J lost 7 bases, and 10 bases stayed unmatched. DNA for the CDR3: TGTGCCACCAGCCCGTCCGGGACAGGGAGGAATGAGCAGTTCTTC. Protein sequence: CATSPSGTGRNEQFF.

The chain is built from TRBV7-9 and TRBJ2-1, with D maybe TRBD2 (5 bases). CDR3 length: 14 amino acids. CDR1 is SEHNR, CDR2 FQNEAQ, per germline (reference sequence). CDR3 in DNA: TGTGCTCCGCAAGATGGACTGTCCCCCAATGAGCAGTTCTTC. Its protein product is CAPQDGLSPNEQFF.

The CDR3 loop reads CASAIQGLEGGETQYF. CDR3 DNA sequence: TGTGCTAGTGCTATCCAGGGCCTCGAAGGAGGGGAGACCCAGTACTTC. V and J are TRBV12-5 and TRBJ2-5; possible D gene TRBD2, 6 bases. This CDR3 contains 16 residues. The germline gives CDR1 LGHNT, CDR2 FRNRAP. The ends were cut back, 7 bases at V and 5 bases at J, with 23 bases in the middle.

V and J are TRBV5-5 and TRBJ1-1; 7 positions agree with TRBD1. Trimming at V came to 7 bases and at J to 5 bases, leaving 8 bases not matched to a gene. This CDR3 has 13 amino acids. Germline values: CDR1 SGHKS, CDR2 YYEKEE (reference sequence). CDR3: CASGSGGRTEAFF. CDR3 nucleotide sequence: TGTGCCAGCGGCTCAGGGGGACGGACTGAAGCTTTCTTT.